This entry lists 24 T cell receptor beta chains sequenced from one sample in a study of blood T cell repertoires in COVID-19. Clones were sequenced by immunoSEQ multiplex PCR, and TCRdb holds only the in-frame ones, with some missing. This sample has around 250,000 clones, with over 80% found just once. Sequencing used PBMCs or T cells enriched from blood (not recorded which). The receptors derive from a human donor in a cohort exposed to, infected with or recovered from COVID-19 (not recorded which). The donor label of this sample is uncertain.

J is TRBJ1-2 and V is TRBV19, with TRBD1 identical over 10 bases. In germline, CDR1 is LNHDA, CDR2 SQIVND (reference sequence). The V segment lost 2 bases and the J segment 6 bases; nucleotides outside the gene matches: 12. This CDR3 comprises 17 residues. The CDR3 loop is CASSISATGGRLHGYTF. The CDR3 bases are TGTGCCAGTAGTATATCGGCGACAGGGGGCAGACTTCATGGCTACACCTTC.

The chain recombines TRBV5-1 with TRBJ2-5; 7 nucleotides match TRBD1. The CDR3 covers 15 residues. Germline V gene sequence: CDR1 SGHRS, CDR2 YFSETQ. J lost 1 base, V lost 3 bases, and 6 bases had no gene match. The CDR3 nucleotides are TGCGCCAGCAGCTCCCAATCAGGGGGCCAAGAGACCCAGTACTTC. Protein sequence: CASSSQSGGQETQYF.

The V and J genes are TRBV5-1 and TRBJ2-3; D gene uncertain. V was shortened by 2 bases and J by 5 bases, with 9 bases between the two germline ends. CDR3 length equals 13 residues. The germline V gene encodes CDR1 SGHRS and CDR2 YFSETQ. CDR3 in DNA: TGCGCCAGCAGCTTAGAGCCGGGAGATACGCAGTATTTT. Translating it yields CASSLEPGDTQYF.

The V and J genes are TRBV5-5 and TRBJ2-1, with a weak D call TRBD1 (10 bases). Germline V gene sequence: CDR1 SGHKS, CDR2 YYEKEE (reference sequence). Trimming took 4 bases from V and 0 from J, leaving 23 bases between them. CDR3 length: 19 residues. The CDR3 here is CASSIRGQGTSFSYNEQFF. DNA of the CDR3: TGTGCCAGCAGCATACGGGGACAGGGGACTAGCTTCTCCTACAATGAGCAGTTCTTC. Combining the CDR3 with reference TRBV5-5 and TRBJ2-1 gives the whole variable domain DAGVTQSPTHLIKTRGQQVTLRCSPISGHKSVSWYQQVLGQGPQFIFQYYEKEERGRGNFPDRFSARQFPNYSSELNVNALLLGDSALYLCASSIRGQGTSFSYNEQFFGPGTRLTVL.

The chain links TRBV6-4 to TRBJ1-5; D gene uncertain. The CDR3 is 15 residues long. Trimming took off 5 bases at V and 4 bases at J, with 15 bases between the two ends. Germline CDR1 MRHNA, CDR2 SNTAGT. The CDR3 coding sequence is TGTGCCAGCAGTAGGAACAGTGGGCTTAATCAGCCCCAGCATTTT. Its protein product is CASSRNSGLNQPQHF.

This chain joins TRBV5-1 and TRBJ2-1, with 10 bases that match TRBD2. The CDR3 consists of 15 residues. The germline CDR1 and CDR2 sequences are SGHRS and YFSETQ. V lost 4 bases, J lost 3 bases, and 4 bases stayed unmatched. The CDR3, as DNA: TGCGCCAGCAGCGCCACTAGCGGGGTCTACAATGAGCAGTTCTTC. This gives the protein CASSATSGVYNEQFF.

The CDR3 DNA reads TGTGCCAGCAGCTTGATGACACAGGGGTTGAATCAGCCCCAGCATTTT. Protein: CASSLMTQGLNQPQHF. This rearrangement joins TRBV5-6 to TRBJ1-5; TRBD1 aligns across 7 bases. With 1 base clipped from V and 4 bases from J, the junction kept 8 bases outside the gene matches. The germline gives CDR1 SGHDT, CDR2 YYEEEE. The CDR3 sequence is 16 residues long. The full variable domain, in which reference TRBV5-6 and TRBJ1-5 provide the parts outside the CDR3, is DAGVTQSPTHLIKTRGQQVTLRCSPKSGHDTVSWYQQALGQGPQFIFQYYEEEERQRGNFPDRFSGHQFPNYSSELNVNALLLGDSALYLCASSLMTQGLNQPQHFGDGTRLSIL.

This chain links TRBV6-5 with TRBJ1-2, with TRBD1 as a possible D gene (5 bases). This CDR3 region has 14 residues. Trimming left V 0 bases short and J 8 bases short, with 13 bases between. Germline CDR1 and CDR2: MNHEY and SVGAGI. The CDR3 here is CASSYSRGMRGYTF. DNA for the CDR3: TGTGCCAGCAGTTACTCACGGGGGATGAGGGGCTACACCTTC.

The rearrangement joins TRBV12-3 or TRBV12-4 to TRBJ2-7, with TRBD1 matching over 8 bases. The CDR3 length is 12 residues. The V gene end was trimmed by 6 bases and the J gene end by 9 bases; junction bases not matched to a gene: 7. The CDR3 region has the DNA TGTGCCAGCAGCCTCGGACAGGGTCGGCAGTACTTC. Translation: CASSLGQGRQYF.

The chain carries TRBV5-4 and TRBJ2-1, with D possibly being TRBD1 (6 bases). CDR3 length: 15 residues. Trimming cost V 0 bases and J 5 bases, with 12 bases left between them. Germline assignment: CDR1 SGHNT and CDR2 YYREEE (reference sequence). CDR3 coding DNA: TGTGCCAGCAGCTTGGACAGGGATGGCGACAATGAGCAGTTCTTC. The encoded protein is CASSLDRDGDNEQFF.

The chain carries TRBV11-2 and TRBJ1-1; 8 nucleotides line up with TRBD1. The germline V gene has CDR1 SGHAT and CDR2 FQNNGV. The CDR3 extends over 14 amino acids. V shed 6 bases and J 1 base; nucleotides not matched to a gene: 4. CDR3 sequence (DNA): TGTGCCAGCAGTTCCCAGGGGGCGAACACTGAAGCTTTCTTT. Translation gives CASSSQGANTEAFF.

This clone was observed a few times. The chain has TRBV5-6 and TRBJ1-2, with a tentative D call TRBD1 (5 bases). CDR1 is SGHDT, CDR2 YYEEEE, per germline. CDR3 length: 14 amino acids. Between the trimmed V and J ends, which lost 0 bases and 4 bases, there was a span of 10 bases. The CDR3 region has the DNA TGTGCCAGCAGCTTGGTCGACAGTCCCTATGGCTACACCTTC. Translation gives CASSLVDSPYGYTF.

The genes are TRBV9 and TRBJ2-7, with 7 bases lining up with TRBD2. From germline, CDR1 is SGDLS and CDR2 YYNGEE. CDR3 size: 13 residues. The junction had 4 bases not matched to a gene; V was cut back by 3 bases and J by 4 bases. CDR3 amino acids: CASSAGEGYEQYF. The CDR3 DNA reads as TGTGCCAGCAGCGCCGGGGAGGGTTACGAGCAGTACTTC.

The chain recombines TRBV7-6 with TRBJ2-2; 10 bases align to TRBD2. The ends lost 1 base at V and 0 bases at J; junction bases unmatched: 5. Germline lookup yields CDR1 SGHVS and CDR2 FNYEAQ. CDR3 length equals 18 residues. The CDR3 bases are TGTGCCAGCAGCTTAGTGGCTAGCGGGGGCGCGAACACCGGGGAGCTGTTTTTT. Its translation: CASSLVASGGANTGELFF.

The rearrangement uses TRBV10-3 and TRBJ1-1; 8 bases are shared with TRBD1. The trim removed 6 bases at V and 5 bases at J, leaving 5 bases unmatched. Germline loops: CDR1 ENHRY, CDR2 SYGVKD. The length of the CDR3 is 13 residues. CDR3 in amino acids: CAIRTGDETEAFF. The CDR3 DNA reads as TGTGCCATCAGGACAGGGGACGAAACTGAAGCTTTCTTT.

The CDR3 DNA reads as TGTGCCAGCAGTTTCAAGCGGAACACTGAAGCTTTCTTT. This codes for CASSFKRNTEAFF. The J gene is TRBJ1-1, the V gene TRBV27, with D unclear. V gave up 3 bases and J gave up 1 base, with 6 bases separating them. CDR1 is MNHEY and CDR2 is SMNVEV in the germline V gene (reference sequence). The CDR3 runs to 13 residues.

J is TRBJ2-2 and V is TRBV2; 7 bases are a match to TRBD1. CDR1 is SNHLY and CDR2 is FYNNEI in the germline V gene. The junction had 11 bases not matched to a gene; V was cut back by 6 bases and J by 7 bases. The CDR3 extends over 15 amino acids. CDR3 nucleotides: TGTGCCAGCAGGATCGACAGGGAGCTGAGCGGGGAGCTGTTTTTT. This sequence encodes CASRIDRELSGELFF. Full variable domain (remainder filled in from reference TRBV2 and TRBJ2-2): EPEVTQTPSHQVTQMGQEVILRCVPISNHLYFYWYRQILGQKVEFLVSFYNNEISEKSEIFDDQFSVERPDGSNFTLKIRSTKLEDSAMYFCASRIDRELSGELFFGEGSRLTVL.

The chain combines TRBV29-1 with TRBJ2-3, with D maybe TRBD2 (6 bases). Between the trimmed V and J ends, which lost 5 bases and 3 bases, there was a span of 9 bases. The CDR3 consists of 12 residues. CDR1 is SQVTM, CDR2 ANQGSEA, per germline. This CDR3 reads CSVLLATDTQYF. DNA for the CDR3: TGCAGCGTTTTACTAGCTACAGATACGCAGTATTTT.

The chain employs TRBV20-1 and TRBJ1-3, with D hard to call. The CDR3 has 11 residues. Looked up from germline, CDR1 is DFQATT and CDR2 is SNEGSKA (reference sequence). V dropped 5 bases and J dropped 0 bases, with 2 bases sitting between them. The CDR3 loop is CSALSGNTIYF. CDR3 coding DNA: TGCAGTGCTCTCTCTGGAAACACCATATATTTT.

This chain links TRBV7-2 with TRBJ2-7; weak D call: TRBD1 (6 bases). The V gene lost 4 bases and the J gene lost 1 base, with 14 bases spanning the gap. The CDR3 length is 15 residues. CDR1 is SGHTA and CDR2 is FQGNSA in the germline V gene. In DNA, the CDR3 is TGTGCCAGCAGCTCCGAGGGGGTCGGGTCCTACGAGCAGTACTTC. Its translation is CASSSEGVGSYEQYF.

This clone was recorded at least ten times. The V gene is TRBV4-1, the J gene TRBJ2-7; tentatively, D is TRBD1 (7 bases). The CDR3 length is 13 residues. Germline CDR1 is MGHRA and CDR2 is YSYEKL. Between the trimmed V and J ends, which lost 2 bases and 3 bases, there was a span of 8 bases. The CDR3 sequence is CASSQQGGYEQYF. CDR3 DNA: TGCGCCAGCAGCCAACAGGGGGGCTACGAGCAGTACTTC.

Only one count was recorded for this clone. The chain links TRBV6-6 to TRBJ2-7, with 7 bases that match TRBD1. This CDR3 is 16 amino acids long. Trimming at V came to 4 bases and at J to 2 bases, leaving 11 bases not matched to a gene. Germline lookup yields CDR1 MNHNY and CDR2 SVGAGI (reference sequence). CDR3 amino acids: CASSFHQTGKTYEQYF. The CDR3 DNA sequence: TGTGCCAGCAGTTTTCACCAGACAGGGAAGACCTACGAGCAGTACTTC.

This chain uses TRBV9 with TRBJ1-1; no reliable D call. Germline V gene lookup returns CDR1 SGDLS and CDR2 YYNGEE. The CDR3 runs 13 residues. V was trimmed by 0 bases and J by 8 bases, leaving 11 bases between them. CDR3 residues: CASSVGTGREAFF. The CDR3 region has the DNA TGTGCCAGCAGCGTAGGTACTGGGAGAGAAGCTTTCTTT.

The chain links TRBV10-3 to TRBJ1-4; 7 nucleotides agree with TRBD1. CDR1 ENHRY and CDR2 SYGVKD come from the germline V gene. The CDR3 is made up of 14 amino acids. Trimming cost V 5 bases and J 7 bases; bases outside gene matches: 7. CDR3 protein: CAISRGTEGEKLFF. In DNA form, the CDR3 reads TGTGCCATCAGTCGGGGGACAGAAGGTGAAAAACTGTTTTTT.